This TCR beta chain is from a study of T cells in women clearing cervical HPV infection. Assay used: immunoSEQ multiplex PCR; TCRdb lists only in-frame clones, some missing. This table holds 40,000 to 60,000 clones. Germline V gives CDR1 SGHRS, CDR2 YFSETQ. The V and J ends lost 5 bases and 5 bases respectively, with 14 bases between them. CDR3 length equals 15 residues. For this clone: Read coverage stops 3 residues before the CDR3 terminus; the germline J gene supplies the remainder.

The sequence was obtained from a woman aged 18-70 years with a cervical HPV16 infection that either progressed to CIN3+ or cleared (not recorded which). Sequencing input: blood buffy coat. J is TRBJ1-6 and V is TRBV5-1, with D perhaps matching TRBD1 (6 bases). CDR3 in amino acids: CASRTWDTDNSPLHF. CDR3 DNA (partial): TGCGCCAGCAGAACCTGGGACACGGATAATTCACCC.